A single sample is the source of the 20 T cell receptor beta chains below, sequenced in a study of T-cell memory formation after mild COVID-19. Each CDR3 protein is one row after TCRdb ran MiXCR on the 5' RACE reads. The sample lists 270,000 or so distinct CDR3 sequences, under 20% occurring once. Sequenced: PBMCs or a T cell subset sorted from them (not recorded which). The source of these receptors is a young man who had mild COVID-19 (a few samples of this study predate the infection). Cell type and time point are not known.

The rearrangement links TRBV25-1 to TRBJ2-7; D is uncertain. Germline assignment: CDR1 MGHDK and CDR2 SYGVNS. V was trimmed by 3 bases and J by 3 bases, leaving 3 bases between them. The CDR3 is made up of 11 amino acids. Here the CDR3 reads CASSDYYEQYV. The DNA of the CDR3 is TGTGCCAGCAGTGACTACTACGAGCAGTACGTC.

This clonotype has at least ten counts. This chain joins TRBV4-1 and TRBJ2-3; TRBD1 matches 8 bases. J was trimmed by 3 bases and V by 1 base; bases with no gene match: 6. Germline CDR1 is MGHRA and CDR2 is YSYEKL. The CDR3 extends over 16 amino acids. The CDR3 DNA follows: TGCGCCAGCAGCCAAGGGAACAACAGGGGGACAGATACGCAGTATTTT. Its protein is CASSQGNNRGTDTQYF.

This clonotype was seen many times. This chain uses TRBV5-1 with TRBJ1-2; 8 bases map to TRBD1. Germline V CDR1 and CDR2: SGHRS, YFSETQ. The V and J ends lost 4 bases and 3 bases, in that order; junction bases with no gene match: 8. The CDR3 has 15 residues. This CDR3 reads CASSTDPGQDYGYTF. CDR3 DNA: TGCGCCAGCAGCACTGACCCGGGACAGGACTATGGCTACACCTTC.

The chain couples TRBV11-2 to TRBJ2-7, with TRBD1 as a possible D gene (5 bases). V gave up 5 bases and J gave up 2 bases, with 10 bases separating them. CDR1 and CDR2 (germline): SGHAT, FQNNGV. The CDR3 is made up of 13 amino acids. The CDR3, as DNA: TGTGCCAGCAGCCAGACAGAAGCCTACGAGCAGTACTTC. Its translation is CASSQTEAYEQYF.

This clonotype was seen at least ten times. This chain joins TRBV9 and TRBJ2-2; 10 positions match TRBD2. This CDR3 is 18 amino acids long. The germline V gene encodes CDR1 SGDLS and CDR2 YYNGEE. Trimming removed 0 bases from V and 1 base from J; junction bases left unmatched: 6. The CDR3 region has the DNA TGTGCCAGCAGCGTAGCCCCCACTAGCGGGGTGAACACCGGGGAGCTGTTTTTT. Translation: CASSVAPTSGVNTGELFF.

This clonotype was observed a handful of times. The V and J genes are TRBV4-3 and TRBJ2-3; D is ambiguous. The germline V gene has CDR1 LGHNA and CDR2 YSLEER. Trimming removed 0 bases at V and 4 bases at J, with 14 bases between. This CDR3 region has 16 residues. CDR3 residues: CASSQELADGADTQYF. CDR3 DNA sequence: TGCGCCAGCAGCCAAGAGTTGGCGGATGGGGCAGATACGCAGTATTTT.

The V call is TRBV7-6, the J call TRBJ2-2; possible D gene TRBD2, 6 bases. The CDR3 is 16 amino acids. Germline CDR1 is SGHVS and CDR2 is FNYEAQ. V lost 1 base, J lost 1 base, and 10 bases lay in between. CDR3 sequence (DNA): TGTGCCAGCAGCTTAGAGGCGGGGCAGAACACCGGGGAGCTGTTTTTT. This encodes CASSLEAGQNTGELFF. Full variable domain (remainder filled in from reference TRBV7-6 and TRBJ2-2): GAGVSQSPRYKVTKRGQDVALRCDPISGHVSLYWYRQALGQGPEFLTYFNYEAQQDKSGLPNDRFSAERPEGSISTLTIQRTEQRDSAMYRCASSLEAGQNTGELFFGEGSRLTVL.

The rearrangement links TRBV7-6 to TRBJ2-5; tentatively, D is TRBD1 (6 bases). The V end lost 1 base, the J end lost 4 bases, and 13 bases lay between the germline ends. The CDR3 length is 15 residues. In germline, CDR1 is SGHVS, CDR2 FNYEAQ. CDR3 sequence: CASSLGGGPLETQYF. CDR3 in DNA: TGTGCCAGCAGCTTAGGTGGGGGCCCACTAGAGACCCAGTACTTC.

Only a few counts were recorded for this clonotype. The CDR3 reads CASSLLGTGMTDTQYF. For the CDR3, the DNA is TGTGCCAGCAGCTTACTCGGGACAGGGATGACAGATACGCAGTATTTT. The chain joins TRBV11-2 to TRBJ2-3; 9 bases are shared with TRBD1. The length of the CDR3 is 16 residues. V lost 2 bases to trimming and J lost 3 bases; unmatched junction nucleotides: 6. Looked up from germline, CDR1 is SGHAT and CDR2 is FQNNGV.

This clonotype has at least ten counts. The rearrangement links TRBV24-1 to TRBJ1-5, with D unclear. CDR1 and CDR2 (germline): KGHDR, SFDVKD. The CDR3 has 16 amino acids. Deletions cut 3 bases from V and 2 bases from J, with 13 bases between. The CDR3 DNA sequence: TGTGCCACCAGTGATCAGCGGGCCCCGGGCAATCAGCCCCAGCATTTT. This gives the protein CATSDQRAPGNQPQHF.

This clonotype showed up just a few times. The chain links TRBV4-2 to TRBJ2-7, with D tentatively TRBD1 or TRBD2 (5 bases each). This CDR3 has 15 amino acids. The V and J ends lost 0 bases and 2 bases respectively, with 11 bases between them. Germline V gives CDR1 LGHNA, CDR2 YNFKEQ. The CDR3 DNA sequence: TGTGCCAGCAGCCAAGAATTGGGGGTAGCCTACGAGCAGTACGTC. Translated, it gives CASSQELGVAYEQYV.

This clonotype was observed a handful of times. This chain joins TRBV10-1 and TRBJ2-1, with 9 bases aligning to TRBD2. The CDR3 has 15 amino acids. CDR1 and CDR2 from the germline V gene are WNHNN and SYGVQD (reference sequence). J lost 9 bases, V lost 0 bases, and 6 bases had no gene match. The DNA of the CDR3 is TGCGCCAGCAGTGAGTCCCGCGGGGGGGCGGGTGAGCAGTTCTTC. As protein: CASSESRGGAGEQFF.

There are a few counts of this clonotype. V usage is TRBV9 and J usage is TRBJ1-5, with a tentative D call TRBD1 (6 bases). V gave up 4 bases and J gave up 7 bases, with 12 bases separating them. Germline V gene sequence: CDR1 SGDLS, CDR2 YYNGEE. The CDR3 is made up of 13 amino acids. The CDR3 loop is CASSLQGGQPQHF. For the CDR3, the DNA is TGTGCCAGCAGCTTACAAGGGGGGCAGCCCCAGCATTTT.

This chain connects TRBV25-1 to TRBJ2-3; D is perhaps TRBD2 (5 bases). Per the germline V gene, CDR1 is MGHDK and CDR2 is SYGVNS. V dropped 8 bases and J dropped 4 bases, with 16 bases sitting between them. This CDR3 comprises 14 residues. The CDR3 protein is CASSREGRSDTQYF. The CDR3 region has the DNA TGTGCCAGCTCCCGCGAGGGCAGATCAGATACGCAGTATTTT.

The rearrangement uses TRBV28 and TRBJ2-2; 8 nucleotides line up with TRBD1. V dropped 10 bases and J dropped 0; count of bases not matched to a gene: 7. Germline CDR1 and CDR2: MDHEN and SYDVKM. The CDR3 covers 15 residues. CDR3 region: CATPGQGANTGELFF. CDR3 in DNA: TGTGCCACCCCAGGACAGGGAGCGAACACCGGGGAGCTGTTTTTT.

Concerning this clonotype itself: A much larger clone is a single base away; this may be a read error. The J gene is TRBJ1-6, the V gene TRBV12-3 or TRBV12-4; maybe TRBD1 (6 bases). The CDR3 runs 15 residues. As DNA, the CDR3 is TGTGCCAGCACCTTACAGGGTAGTAAACGATCACCCCTCAACTTT. Translation gives CASTLQGSKRSPLNF.

This clonotype occurred many times. CDR3 sequence reads: CSSPGGAGTEAFF. The CDR3 DNA is TGCAGCTCCCCGGGTGGGGCGGGCACTGAAGCTTTCTTT. This sequence joins TRBV29-1 and TRBJ1-1, with D perhaps TRBD1 (5 bases). The CDR3 runs 13 residues. Per the germline V gene, CDR1 is SQVTM and CDR2 is ANQGSEA. Trimming pared 8 bases from V and 4 bases from J, leaving 17 bases between.

This rearrangement joins TRBV12-3 or TRBV12-4 to TRBJ1-1; tentatively, D is TRBD1 (5 bases). V was trimmed by 3 bases and J by 4 bases, leaving 9 bases between them. The CDR3 has 13 amino acids. CDR3 sequence reads: CASSFWGATEAFF. The CDR3, as DNA: TGTGCCAGCAGTTTCTGGGGCGCCACTGAAGCTTTCTTT.

This clonotype was counted at least ten times. The genes are TRBV28 and TRBJ2-5, with 12 bases aligning to TRBD1. CDR1 is MDHEN, CDR2 SYDVKM, per germline. CDR3 size: 16 residues. With 2 bases clipped from V and 5 bases from J, the junction kept 6 bases outside the gene matches. The CDR3 protein is CASSLVGTGGAETQYF. In DNA form, the CDR3 reads TGTGCCAGCAGTTTAGTTGGGACAGGGGGCGCGGAGACCCAGTACTTC. The full variable domain, in which reference TRBV28 and TRBJ2-5 provide the parts outside the CDR3, is DVKVTQSSRYLVKRTGEKVFLECVQDMDHENMFWYRQDPGLGLRLIYFSYDVKMKEKGDIPEGYSVSREKKERFSLILESASTNQTSMYLCASSLVGTGGAETQYFGPGTRLLVL.

This chain uses TRBV20-1 with TRBJ1-5; 8 bases map to TRBD1. V was clipped by 6 bases and J by 5 bases; unmatched bases: 12. Germline CDR1 reads DFQATT; CDR2 reads SNEGSKA (reference sequence). The CDR3 has 15 amino acids. The CDR3: CSAKTRDRSYQPQHF. Here the CDR3 DNA reads TGCAGTGCGAAAACTCGGGACAGGTCTTATCAGCCCCAGCATTTT.